The 22 T cell receptor beta chains below all came from one sample that was sequenced in a study of PD-L1 blockade in urothelial cancer. The method was immunoSEQ multiplex PCR; TCRdb's version includes in-frame clones alone and lacks a portion of them. The sample has 90,000 to 130,000 clones, 85% to 95% seen once; the top ten hold approximately 3.8%. Time point reported: peripheral blood 6 weeks after treatment start. Source: PBMCs, taken around atezolizumab (anti-PD-L1) treatment. These receptor sequences come from a man between 60 and 75 years old with urothelial cancer.

The CDR3: CASSLGLAGGNEQFF. In DNA form, the CDR3 reads TGTGCCAGCAGCTTAGGACTAGCGGGAGGAAATGAGCAGTTCTTC. The chain couples TRBV11-1 to TRBJ2-1, with TRBD2 matching over 13 bases. The CDR3 has 15 residues. Germline CDR1 and CDR2: SGHAT and FQDESV (reference sequence). V was pared by 1 base and J by 7 bases, with 1 base of the junction left unmatched.

The chain carries TRBV4-2 and TRBJ1-2, with D tentatively TRBD1 (5 bases). Germline assignment: CDR1 LGHNA and CDR2 YNFKEQ. Between the trimmed V and J ends, which lost 0 bases and 1 base, there was a span of 12 bases. The CDR3 has 16 residues. CDR3 nucleotide sequence: TGTGCCAGCAGCCAAGAAGTCGGGGGAGGTAACTATGGCTACACCTTC. Amino acids: CASSQEVGGGNYGYTF.

The table lists this clone with a count of one. The V call is TRBV19, the J call TRBJ1-1; D is possibly TRBD1 (5 bases). Trimming took off 8 bases at V and 0 bases at J, with 13 bases between the two ends. This CDR3 spans 14 amino acids. Germline assignment: CDR1 LNHDA and CDR2 SQIVND (reference sequence). In nucleotides, the CDR3 is TGTGCCAGTTTCCCAGGGAACATGAACACTGAAGCTTTCTTT. This sequence encodes CASFPGNMNTEAFF.

V is TRBV7-2 and J is TRBJ2-5; tentative D call: TRBD1 (6 bases). Trimming removed 3 bases at V and 5 bases at J, with 10 bases between. Germline CDR1 and CDR2: SGHTA and FQGNSA. The CDR3 loop spans 13 amino acids. The CDR3 protein is CASSFGQKETQYF. CDR3 coding DNA: TGTGCCAGCAGCTTTGGACAGAAGGAGACCCAGTACTTC.

The chain uses TRBV6-5 and TRBJ1-2; 7 bases match TRBD1. Germline V gene sequence: CDR1 MNHEY, CDR2 SVGAGI. This CDR3 has 15 amino acids. J lost 2 bases, V lost 5 bases, and 8 bases had no gene match. The CDR3 coding sequence is TGTGCCAGCAGTGGAATACCAGGGGGAAACTATGGCTACACCTTC. Protein product: CASSGIPGGNYGYTF.

The genes are TRBV30 and TRBJ1-2, with unresolved D. V shed 5 bases and J shed 4 bases, with 11 bases lying between them. There are 12 residues in the CDR3. CDR1 and CDR2 (germline): GTSNPN, SVGIG (reference sequence). Here the CDR3 reads CAWREIGYGYTF. DNA of the CDR3: TGTGCCTGGCGCGAGATTGGCTATGGCTACACCTTC.

A single count supports this clone. The V gene is TRBV19, the J gene TRBJ2-1, with TRBD1 matching over 8 bases. CDR3 size: 15 residues. With 7 bases clipped from V and 8 bases from J, the junction kept 13 bases outside the gene matches. Germline CDR1 LNHDA, CDR2 SQIVND (reference sequence). CDR3 amino acids: CASTDLGQGKDEQFF. The CDR3 nucleotides are TGTGCCAGTACAGACCTCGGACAGGGCAAGGATGAGCAGTTCTTC. Supplemented by reference TRBV19 and TRBJ2-1, the full variable domain reads DGGITQSPKYLFRKEGQNVTLSCEQNLNHDAMYWYRQDPGQGLRLIYYSQIVNDFQKGDIAEGYSVSREKKESFPLTVTSAQKNPTAFYLCASTDLGQGKDEQFFGPGTRLTVL.

This chain links TRBV11-1 with TRBJ2-1; TRBD1 aligns across 9 bases. Germline CDR1 reads SGHAT; CDR2 reads FQDESV (reference sequence). V dropped 3 bases and J dropped 6; count of bases not matched to a gene: 3. This CDR3 is built from 14 residues. CDR3 sequence: CASSFTDRGNEQFF. CDR3 DNA: TGTGCCAGCAGCTTCACGGACAGGGGCAATGAGCAGTTCTTC.

This rearrangement joins TRBV6-5 to TRBJ2-2; D may be TRBD1 (6 bases). Germline CDR1 MNHEY, CDR2 SVGAGI. Trimming removed 9 bases at V and 3 bases at J, with 14 bases between. The CDR3 length is 14 residues. The CDR3 nucleotides read TGTGCCAGTAAGGCTTCAGGGGACACCGGGGAGCTGTTTTTT. Translated, it gives CASKASGDTGELFF.

The chain joins TRBV7-2 to TRBJ2-1; D possibly corresponds to TRBD1 (6 bases). This CDR3 is 14 amino acids long. Germline-derived CDR1 and CDR2 are SGHTA and FQGNSA. Trimming removed 5 bases at V and 1 base at J, with 9 bases between. This CDR3 reads CASSPGVSYNEQFF. CDR3 sequence (DNA): TGTGCCAGCAGCCCAGGGGTGTCCTACAATGAGCAGTTCTTC.

This chain links TRBV4-3 with TRBJ2-3; 7 bases line up with TRBD2. Germline values: CDR1 LGHNA, CDR2 YSLEER. The CDR3 totals 17 residues. Germline trimming cut 1 base from V and 0 bases from J; bases unmatched to any gene: 7. CDR3 DNA sequence: TGCGCCAGCAGCCAAGGGAGCGGGGATCCTAGCACAGATACGCAGTATTTT. Protein sequence: CASSQGSGDPSTDTQYF.

The chain recombines TRBV19 with TRBJ2-5; 8 bases agree with TRBD1. V gave up 4 bases and J gave up 5 bases; unmatched junction bases: 6. The germline gives CDR1 LNHDA, CDR2 SQIVND (reference sequence). This CDR3 region has 14 residues. CDR3 sequence (DNA): TGTGCCAGTAGTACCGACAGGGGCGGGGAGACCCAGTACTTC. It codes for CASSTDRGGETQYF.

The gene calls are TRBV5-4 and TRBJ2-7, with 9 positions matching TRBD2. With 4 bases clipped from V and 0 bases from J, the junction kept 5 bases outside the gene matches. Looked up from germline, CDR1 is SGHNT and CDR2 is YYREEE (reference sequence). The CDR3 consists of 15 residues. The CDR3 DNA follows: TGTGCCAGCAGCCTCCTAGCGGGGAGCTCCTACGAGCAGTACTTC. Residues: CASSLLAGSSYEQYF. The full variable domain, with the rest looked up from reference TRBV5-4 and TRBJ2-7, is ETGVTQSPTHLIKTRGQQVTLRCSSQSGHNTVSWYQQALGQGPQFIFQYYREEENGRGNFPPRFSGLQFPNYSSELNVNALELDDSALYLCASSLLAGSSYEQYFGPGTRLTVT.

The genes are TRBV6-4 and TRBJ2-3; TRBD1 matches 8 bases. Germline V gives CDR1 MRHNA, CDR2 SNTAGT. V dropped 4 bases and J dropped 1; count of bases not matched to a gene: 1. The CDR3 is 14 amino acids. The CDR3 DNA reads TGTGCCAGCAGTGCGACAGGGGGCACAGATACGCAGTATTTT. This sequence encodes CASSATGGTDTQYF.

This sequence joins TRBV5-5 and TRBJ1-1, with D tentatively TRBD1 (5 bases). CDR3 length: 13 residues. Germline CDR1 and CDR2: SGHKS and YYEKEE (reference sequence). Deletions cut 0 bases from V and 7 bases from J, with 10 bases between. As DNA, the CDR3 is TGTGCCAGCAGCTTGGGGCAGGGCGTTGAAGCTTTCTTT. Its translation: CASSLGQGVEAFF.

The rearrangement uses TRBV12-1 and TRBJ2-3; the DNA was not used to check the table's D call, TRBD2. TRBV12-1 is annotated as a pseudogene. This CDR3 is built from 16 residues. The CDR3 region is CASKLIDRGSTDTQYF. CDR3 DNA: TGTGCCAGCAAATTGATTGACCGGGGTAGCACAGATACGCAGTATTTT.

The chain's CDR3 is CAMQILPNTEAFF. The CDR3 nucleotides read TGTGCCATGCAGATTTTACCGAACACTGAAGCTTTCTTT. This rearrangement joins TRBV10-3 to TRBJ1-1; D remains ambiguous. Trimming stripped 9 bases from V and 1 base from J, with 12 bases between. Germline CDR1 ENHRY, CDR2 SYGVKD. The CDR3 sequence is 13 residues long.

The CDR3 is CASSSSGRGTEAFF. In DNA form, the CDR3 reads TGTGCCAGCAGCTCCTCGGGTCGGGGCACTGAAGCTTTCTTT. J is TRBJ1-1 and V is TRBV5-4, with D uncertain. V dropped 3 bases and J dropped 4 bases, with 13 bases sitting between them. The germline CDR1 and CDR2 sequences are SGHNT and YYREEE (reference sequence). This CDR3 spans 14 amino acids. The whole variable domain, filled in from reference TRBV5-4 and TRBJ1-1, reads ETGVTQSPTHLIKTRGQQVTLRCSSQSGHNTVSWYQQALGQGPQFIFQYYREEENGRGNFPPRFSGLQFPNYSSELNVNALELDDSALYLCASSSSGRGTEAFFGQGTRLTVV.

This chain links TRBV30 with TRBJ1-4; no clear D gene. The germline gives CDR1 GTSNPN, CDR2 SVGIG (reference sequence). With 2 bases removed from V and 3 bases from J, the gap between germline ends came to 10 bases. This CDR3 has 14 amino acids. The CDR3 protein is CAWSRGRANEKLFF. In DNA form, the CDR3 reads TGTGCCTGGAGTCGAGGGAGGGCTAATGAAAAACTGTTTTTT.

This clone was seen a few times. The chain combines TRBV7-2 with TRBJ2-7; 13 nucleotides align to TRBD2. Trimming removed 5 bases from V and 6 bases from J; junction bases left unmatched: 4. The CDR3 contains 14 residues. Per germline, CDR1 SGHTA and CDR2 FQGNSA. CDR3 in DNA: TGTGCCAGCAGCCTAGGACTAGCGGGGGTCGAGCAGTACTTC. This sequence encodes CASSLGLAGVEQYF.

This CDR3 reads CASSAHNRGVEAFF. The CDR3, as DNA: TGTGCCAGCAGCGCACACAACAGGGGGGTTGAAGCTTTCTTT. The J gene is TRBJ1-1, the V gene TRBV9; 8 positions match TRBD1. This CDR3 region has 14 residues. The germline CDR1 and CDR2 sequences are SGDLS and YYNGEE. With 3 bases clipped from V and 7 bases from J, the junction kept 8 bases outside the gene matches.

The chain couples TRBV7-2 to TRBJ2-7, with 7 nucleotides matching TRBD2. This CDR3 has 14 amino acids. From germline, CDR1 is SGHTA and CDR2 FQGNSA. Trimming cost V 4 bases and J 4 bases; bases outside gene matches: 7. CDR3 region: CASSSPGTKYEQYF. CDR3 in DNA: TGTGCCAGCAGCTCCCCCGGGACTAAATACGAGCAGTACTTC.